This TCR beta chain was sequenced in a study of OX40 agonist ivuxolimab in advanced cancers. Background on the whole study: The costimulatory receptor OX40 (CD134) was targeted by ivuxolimab, a fully human IgG2 agonistic monoclonal antibody. The dose-escalation cohort was over 70% male with a mean age of roughly 62 years, ranging from roughly 23 to 80. Prior anti-PD-1, anti-PD-L1 or anti-CTLA-4 therapy was permitted, and 30% to 50% of dose-escalation patients had received checkpoint inhibitors. Intravenous ivuxolimab was administered to patients every 2 weeks at six dose levels: 0.01, 0.1, 0.3, 1.5, 3 and 10 mg/kg. Peripheral TCRbeta sequencing aimed to test whether ivuxolimab altered TCR sequence diversity and caused clonal T-cell expansion. Partial responses occurred in three dose-escalation patients: two with cutaneous melanoma and one with hepatocellular carcinoma. Of the roughly 51 patients in dose escalation, about 20 had hepatocellular carcinoma, around 15 had melanoma, 9 had renal cell carcinoma and 9 had head and neck cancer. The monotherapy dose-escalation portion (N ≈ 52 patients) of the phase I ivuxolimab trial is reported in the paper.

The trial excluded patients who had a history of autoimmune disease or were on systemic immunosuppression. In every dose cohort, peripheral blood was drawn for TCR sequencing at baseline, cycle 4 day 1, and cycle 7 day 1. The samples were taken from a phase I, first-in-human, multicenter, open-label dose-escalation trial of ivuxolimab. Adults with locally advanced or metastatic head and neck squamous cell, hepatocellular, melanoma or renal cell carcinoma were enrolled in the trial. Before TCR sequencing, CD4+ T cells and CD8+ T cells from peripheral blood were sorted into separate populations. Beyond this particular receptor, the publication reports: After ivuxolimab, CD8+ T cells had more expanded clones than CD4+ T cells on average. Low levels of normalized T-cell clonal expansion were also seen in some patients who did not respond. In partial responders in the 0.1-3.0 mg/kg groups, normalized peripheral clonal expansion was found to be among the lowest, especially among CD8+ T cells. Clonal expansion of both CD4+ and CD8+ blood T cells was observed from baseline to week 6 at doses 0.1 to 3.0 mg/kg. The antigen specificity of the clonally expanded peripheral T cells was not determined.

CDR1 MNHNY and CDR2 SVGAGI are derived from the germline V gene (reference sequence). Trimming takes 11 bases from V and 8 bases from J, and the germline ends sit 10 bases apart. The CDR3 spans 10 residues, from the cysteine through the phenylalanine. This entry keeps only the CDR3 DNA: 30 bases, framed from base 1. Genomic DNA was extracted from sorted cells for sequencing of the TCRbeta CDR3 region. The immunoSEQ Assay was used to sequence the TCRbeta CDR3 regions. The table was pulled from immuneACCESS by TCRdb, which kept in-frame rearrangements only. Such tables lose some clones; where checked, under half of the loss comes from unresolved V genes, and the rest has no known cause. In all, the sample holds tens of thousands of clones, and about 95% of those were seen once. The biggest ten clones account for roughly 9.6% of the sample. A remark on this clone: The clone's antigen remains unknown. The sample holds no much larger clone one base away, and base qualities are not on file.

The sequence was obtained from an adult with an advanced solid tumor such as melanoma, head and neck, liver or kidney cancer. The V gene is TRBV6-6 and the J gene is TRBJ2-1; the D gene is perhaps TRBD1 or TRBD2, as each covers 5 bases. Sample: CD4+ or CD8+ T cells sorted from blood, taken in a trial of the OX40 agonist ivuxolimab. The nucleotide sequence is given as TGTGCCCTCGGGGACCATGAGCAGTTCTTC. Its protein is CALGDHEQFF.